This T cell receptor beta chain was found in a study of cytomegalovirus exposure and HLA in healthy donors. Overall study results and limits: TCR beta V- and J-gene trimming was later associated with a missense DCLRE1C variant. An ancestry cluster, one associated with Asian ancestry, reportedly showed fewer N-insertions than the approximately 670-donor mean in a later analysis. Prior analysis indicated that the majority of TCR beta V segments exhibited productivity approximately 87% or approximately 30% of the time.

The PCR had 60 Vbeta and 13 Jbeta primers. Assay used: immunoSEQ multiplex PCR; TCRdb lists only in-frame clones, some missing. The sample lists more than 150,000 clones, more than 60% occurring once. Germline-derived CDR1 and CDR2 are SEHNR and FQNEAQ (reference sequence). The J segment lost 5 bases and the V segment lost 5 bases, leaving 12 bases of the junction unmatched. This CDR3 comprises 16 residues. About this clone itself: The antigen is unknown.

The receptor comes from a woman aged 35 to 49 in good health and CMV-seropositive. The chain couples TRBV7-9 to TRBJ2-7, with 10 bases identical to TRBD1. The sample was PBMCs. Here the CDR3 DNA reads TGTGCCAGCAGCATCCCGTCCGGGACAGGGGAGGACGAGCAGTACTTC. This gives the protein CASSIPSGTGEDEQYF.